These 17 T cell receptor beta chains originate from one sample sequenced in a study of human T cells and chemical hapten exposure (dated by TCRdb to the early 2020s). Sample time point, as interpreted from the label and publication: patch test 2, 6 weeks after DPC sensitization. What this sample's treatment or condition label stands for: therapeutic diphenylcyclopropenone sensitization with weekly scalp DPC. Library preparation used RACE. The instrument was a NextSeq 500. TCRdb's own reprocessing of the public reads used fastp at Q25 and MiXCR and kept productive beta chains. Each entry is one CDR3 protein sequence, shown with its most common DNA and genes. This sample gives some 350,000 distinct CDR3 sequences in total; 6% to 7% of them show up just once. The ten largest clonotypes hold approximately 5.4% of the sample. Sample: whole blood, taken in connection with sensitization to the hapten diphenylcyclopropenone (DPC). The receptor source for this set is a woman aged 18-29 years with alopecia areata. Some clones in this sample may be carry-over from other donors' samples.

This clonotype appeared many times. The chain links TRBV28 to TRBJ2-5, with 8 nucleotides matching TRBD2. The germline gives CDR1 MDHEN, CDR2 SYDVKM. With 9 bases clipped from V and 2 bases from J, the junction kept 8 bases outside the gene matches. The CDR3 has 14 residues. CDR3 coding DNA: TGTGCCAGTATGGAGACTAGCGCACAAGAGACCCAGTACTTC. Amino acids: CASMETSAQETQYF. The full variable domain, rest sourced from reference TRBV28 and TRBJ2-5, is DVKVTQSSRYLVKRTGEKVFLECVQDMDHENMFWYRQDPGLGLRLIYFSYDVKMKEKGDIPEGYSVSREKKERFSLILESASTNQTSMYLCASMETSAQETQYFGPGTRLLVL.

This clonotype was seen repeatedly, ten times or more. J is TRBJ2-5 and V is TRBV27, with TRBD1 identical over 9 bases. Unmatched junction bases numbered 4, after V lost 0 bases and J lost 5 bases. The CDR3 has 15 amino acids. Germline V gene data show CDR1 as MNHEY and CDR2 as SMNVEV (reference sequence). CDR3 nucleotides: TGTGCCAGCAGTTTATCGAGACAGGGGGGGGAGACCCAGTACTTC. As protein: CASSLSRQGGETQYF.

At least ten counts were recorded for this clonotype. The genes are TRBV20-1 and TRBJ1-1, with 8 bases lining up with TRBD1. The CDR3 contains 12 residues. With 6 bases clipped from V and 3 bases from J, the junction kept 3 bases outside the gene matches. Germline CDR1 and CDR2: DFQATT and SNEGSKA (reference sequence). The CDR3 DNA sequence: TGCAGTGCGAAGACAGGGGACACTGAAGCTTTCTTT. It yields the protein CSAKTGDTEAFF.

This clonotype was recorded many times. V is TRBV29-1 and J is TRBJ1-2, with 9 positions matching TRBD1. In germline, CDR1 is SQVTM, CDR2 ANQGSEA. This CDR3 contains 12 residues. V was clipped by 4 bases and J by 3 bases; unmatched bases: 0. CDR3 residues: CSVGTGDYGYTF. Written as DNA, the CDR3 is TGCAGCGTTGGGACAGGGGACTATGGCTACACCTTC.

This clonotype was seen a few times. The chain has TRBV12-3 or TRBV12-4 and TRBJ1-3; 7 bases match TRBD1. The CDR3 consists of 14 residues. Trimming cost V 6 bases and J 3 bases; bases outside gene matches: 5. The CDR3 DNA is TGTGCCAGCAGCCAGGGGGTCCTTGGAAACACCATATATTTT. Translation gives CASSQGVLGNTIYF.

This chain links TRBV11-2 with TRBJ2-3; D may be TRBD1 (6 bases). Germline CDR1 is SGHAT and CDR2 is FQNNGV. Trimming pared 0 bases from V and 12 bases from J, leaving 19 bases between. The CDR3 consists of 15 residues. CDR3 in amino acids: CASSLDLGALLVQYF. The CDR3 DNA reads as TGTGCCAGCAGCTTAGATCTGGGGGCCCTATTGGTACAGTATTTT.

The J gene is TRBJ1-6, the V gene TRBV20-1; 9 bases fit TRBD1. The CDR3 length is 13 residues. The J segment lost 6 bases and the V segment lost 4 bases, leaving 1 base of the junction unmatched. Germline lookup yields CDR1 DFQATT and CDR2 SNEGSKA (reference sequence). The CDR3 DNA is TGCAGTGCTAAACAGGGGGCTAATTCACCCCTCCACTTT. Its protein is CSAKQGANSPLHF.

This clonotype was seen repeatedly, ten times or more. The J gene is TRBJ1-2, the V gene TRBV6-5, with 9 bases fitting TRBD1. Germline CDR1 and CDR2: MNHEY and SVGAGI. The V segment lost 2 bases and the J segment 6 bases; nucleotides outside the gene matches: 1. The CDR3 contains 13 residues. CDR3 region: CASSYRTGDGYTF. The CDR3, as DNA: TGTGCCAGCAGTTACCGGACAGGGGATGGCTACACCTTC.

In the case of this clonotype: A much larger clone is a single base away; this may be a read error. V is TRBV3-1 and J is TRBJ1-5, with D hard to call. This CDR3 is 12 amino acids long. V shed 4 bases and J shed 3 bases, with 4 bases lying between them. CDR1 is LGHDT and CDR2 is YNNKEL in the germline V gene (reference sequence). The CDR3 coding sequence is TGTGCCAGCAGCCGATACAATCAGCCCCAGCATTTT. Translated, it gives CASSRYNQPQHF.

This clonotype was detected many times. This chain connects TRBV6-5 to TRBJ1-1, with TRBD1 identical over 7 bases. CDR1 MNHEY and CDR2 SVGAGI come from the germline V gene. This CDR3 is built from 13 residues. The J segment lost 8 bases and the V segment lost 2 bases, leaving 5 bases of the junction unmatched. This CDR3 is CASSYDLQGEAFF. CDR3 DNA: TGTGCCAGCAGTTACGATTTACAGGGGGAAGCTTTCTTT.

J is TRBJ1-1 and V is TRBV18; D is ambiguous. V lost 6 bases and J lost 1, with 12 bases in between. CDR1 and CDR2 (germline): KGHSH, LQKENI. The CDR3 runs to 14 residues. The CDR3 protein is CASSDEGPNTEAFF. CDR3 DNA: TGTGCCAGCTCGGACGAGGGTCCGAACACTGAAGCTTTCTTT.

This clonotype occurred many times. This CDR3 is CASSLRLLNYGYTF. CDR3 nucleotides: TGTGCCAGCAGTTTACGGCTACTTAACTATGGCTACACCTTC. V usage is TRBV12-3 or TRBV12-4 and J usage is TRBJ1-2, with D unclear. Trimming took off 2 bases at V and 1 base at J, with 8 bases between the two ends. The CDR3 spans 14 residues.

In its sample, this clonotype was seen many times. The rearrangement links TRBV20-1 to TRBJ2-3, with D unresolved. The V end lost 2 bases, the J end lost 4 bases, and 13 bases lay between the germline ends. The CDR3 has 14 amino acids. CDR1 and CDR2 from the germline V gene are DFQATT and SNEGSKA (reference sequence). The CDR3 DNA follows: TGCAGTGCTAGAATACTTTACAGCTCAGATACGCAGTATTTT. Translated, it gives CSARILYSSDTQYF.

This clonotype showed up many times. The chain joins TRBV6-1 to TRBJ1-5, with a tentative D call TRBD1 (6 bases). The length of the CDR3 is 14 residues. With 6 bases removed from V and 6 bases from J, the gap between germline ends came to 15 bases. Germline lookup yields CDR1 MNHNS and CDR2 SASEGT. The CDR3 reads CASRQGRDGQPQHF. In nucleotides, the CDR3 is TGTGCCAGCAGGCAGGGGCGAGACGGTCAGCCCCAGCATTTT.

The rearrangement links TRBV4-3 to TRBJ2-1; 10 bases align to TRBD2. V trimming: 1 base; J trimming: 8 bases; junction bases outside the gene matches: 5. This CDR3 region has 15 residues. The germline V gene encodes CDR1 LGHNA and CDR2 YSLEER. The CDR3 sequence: CASSQGSGGAYEQFF. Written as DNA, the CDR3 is TGCGCCAGCAGCCAAGGAAGCGGGGGGGCATATGAGCAGTTCTTC.

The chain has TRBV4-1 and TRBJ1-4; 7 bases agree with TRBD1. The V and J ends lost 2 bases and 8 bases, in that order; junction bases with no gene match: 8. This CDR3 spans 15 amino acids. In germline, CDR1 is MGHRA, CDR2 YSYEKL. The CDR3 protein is CASSQSDRVIEKLFF. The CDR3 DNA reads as TGCGCCAGCAGCCAATCAGACAGGGTAATCGAAAAACTGTTTTTT.

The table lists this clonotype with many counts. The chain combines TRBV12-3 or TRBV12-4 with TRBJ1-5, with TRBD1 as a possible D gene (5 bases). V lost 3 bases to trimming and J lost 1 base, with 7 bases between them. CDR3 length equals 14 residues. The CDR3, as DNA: TGTGCCAGCAGTTTGGGGGGAAGCAATCAGCCCCAGCATTTT. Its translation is CASSLGGSNQPQHF.